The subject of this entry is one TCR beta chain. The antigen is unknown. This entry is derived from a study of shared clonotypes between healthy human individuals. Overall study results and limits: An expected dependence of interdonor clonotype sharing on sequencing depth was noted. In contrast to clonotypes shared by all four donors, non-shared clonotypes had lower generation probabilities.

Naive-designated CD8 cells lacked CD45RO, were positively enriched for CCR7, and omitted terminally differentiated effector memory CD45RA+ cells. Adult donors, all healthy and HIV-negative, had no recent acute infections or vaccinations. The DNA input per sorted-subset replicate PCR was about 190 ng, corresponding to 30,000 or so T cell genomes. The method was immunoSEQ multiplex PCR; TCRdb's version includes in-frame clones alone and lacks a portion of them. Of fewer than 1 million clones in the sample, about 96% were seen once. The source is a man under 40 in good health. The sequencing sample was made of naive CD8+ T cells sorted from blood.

As DNA, the CDR3 is TGTGCCAGCAGTTACCCCGTTCCAGAGGGTGAGCAGTTCTTC. The encoded protein is CASSYPVPEGEQFF. The V call is TRBV6-6, the J call TRBJ2-1, with a weak D call TRBD2 (5 bases). Germline lookup yields CDR1 MNHNY and CDR2 SVGAGI (reference sequence). This CDR3 has 14 amino acids. Trimming left V 2 bases short and J 9 bases short, with 14 bases between.